The 2 T cell receptor beta chains below come from one sample, sequenced in a study of T cells in Graves' hyperthyroidism and ophthalmopathy. The TCR beta CDR3 regions underwent amplification using RNA transcripts as the source. Using the HTBI primer set, a first-round RT-PCR was run on the TCR CDR3. TCRdb ran MiXCR on the multiplex PCR reads and lists one entry per CDR3 protein. The sample comprises a few hundred thousand distinct CDR3 sequences, 46% of which are singletons, and around 8% rests with the top ten. Sequenced sample: peripheral blood or thyroid tissue (not recorded which). These receptors were taken from a woman aged 18-29 years with Graves' hyperthyroidism.

This chain joins TRBV29-1 and TRBJ2-7; D may be TRBD1 or TRBD2 (5 bases each). Deletions cut 4 bases from V and 4 bases from J, with 11 bases between. The germline V gene encodes CDR1 SQVTM and CDR2 ANQGSEA. The CDR3 extends over 12 amino acids. DNA for the CDR3: TGCAGCGTTGGGCAGGGAGAGTACGAGCAGTACTTC. Amino acids: CSVGQGEYEQYF.

This clonotype was observed a handful of times. This chain uses TRBV10-3 with TRBJ1-1, with D perhaps matching TRBD1 (6 bases). Germline loops: CDR1 ENHRY, CDR2 SYGVKD. Trimming removed 10 bases from V and 4 bases from J, with 19 bases in between. There are 14 residues in the CDR3. CDR3 region: CASKGQGRSTEAFF. The CDR3 nucleotides read TGTGCCAGCAAAGGGCAGGGGAGGTCCACTGAAGCTTTCTTT.